The 25 T cell receptor beta chains in this list originate from one sample, sequenced in a study of blood T cell repertoires in COVID-19. The protocol was immunoSEQ multiplex PCR, while the TCRdb copy is restricted to in-frame clones and leaves out a portion. The top ten hold just over 7% of the sample, which has over 300,000 clones, approximately 85% seen once. Source material: peripheral blood. The receptors shown here come from a human donor in a cohort sampled during active COVID-19.

This clone was detected only a few times. This chain joins TRBV18 and TRBJ2-5, with D maybe TRBD1 (5 bases). Trimming took 4 bases from V and 5 from J, leaving 8 bases between them. This CDR3 has 12 amino acids. The germline V gene has CDR1 KGHSH and CDR2 LQKENI. The CDR3 DNA sequence: TGTGCCAGCTCACTTCAGGGTGAGACCCAGTACTTC. Protein product: CASSLQGETQYF.

V usage is TRBV29-1 and J usage is TRBJ2-4; 7 nucleotides agree with TRBD1. CDR3 length: 13 amino acids. Trimming took 6 bases from V and 5 from J; bases not matched to a gene: 7. CDR1 and CDR2 (germline): SQVTM, ANQGSEA. CDR3 amino acids: CSVLQGNENIQYF. CDR3 DNA: TGCAGCGTCCTACAGGGGAATGAAAACATTCAGTACTTC.

This clone was detected only once. This specimen includes other DNA sequences encoding the same CDR3. The genes are TRBV20-1 and TRBJ1-6; weak D call: TRBD1 (6 bases). Germline V CDR1 and CDR2: DFQATT, SNEGSKA (reference sequence). CDR3 length: 15 residues. V was cut by 3 bases and J by 0 bases, with 9 bases left in between. CDR3 coding DNA: TGCAGTGCTAGTCAGGGGAGCTCCTATAATTCACCCCTCCACTTT. Translating gives CSASQGSSYNSPLHF.

The V gene is TRBV27, the J gene TRBJ1-1, with 7 nucleotides matching TRBD1. The CDR3 spans 15 residues. Germline V gene data show CDR1 as MNHEY and CDR2 as SMNVEV (reference sequence). V was clipped by 4 bases and J by 6 bases; unmatched bases: 11. The CDR3 DNA sequence: TGTGCCAGCAGTTCTATCCGGGACAGCCACCCTGAAGCTTTCTTT. Its translation: CASSSIRDSHPEAFF.

The chain uses TRBV4-1 and TRBJ1-2; a weak D match, TRBD1 (6 bases). The germline V and J ends were trimmed by 2 bases and 6 bases, with 16 bases remaining between them. The CDR3 is made up of 15 amino acids. Germline assignment: CDR1 MGHRA and CDR2 YSYEKL. The CDR3 sequence is CASSQPGQRNNGYTF. In nucleotides, the CDR3 is TGCGCCAGCAGCCAACCCGGACAGCGTAATAATGGCTACACCTTC.

This clone is a singleton in its sample. The V gene is TRBV7-9, the J gene TRBJ2-3; weak D call: TRBD2 (7 bases). V was cut by 4 bases and J by 5 bases, with 16 bases left in between. Germline values: CDR1 SEHNR, CDR2 FQNEAQ (reference sequence). The CDR3 has 15 residues. For the CDR3, the DNA is TGTGCCAGCAGCTCAGAGAGGGGGGGGCGAGATACGCAGTATTTT. Its translation: CASSSERGGRDTQYF.

The rearrangement links TRBV10-3 to TRBJ1-2; the match to TRBD1 covers 10 bases. The germline CDR1 and CDR2 sequences are ENHRY and SYGVKD. The CDR3 has 15 residues. With V trimmed by 0 bases and J by 8 bases, 6 bases remained unmatched. The CDR3 region is CAISESGTGAIGYTF. For the CDR3, the DNA is TGTGCCATCAGTGAGTCGGGGACAGGGGCGATAGGCTACACCTTC.

The genes are TRBV24-1 and TRBJ1-4; no reliable D call. The CDR3 is 13 amino acids. CDR1 KGHDR and CDR2 SFDVKD come from the germline V gene. V was cut by 0 bases and J by 8 bases, with 6 bases left in between. CDR3 DNA sequence: TGTGCCACCAGTGATTTGCGGTCCGAAAAACTGTTTTTT. As protein: CATSDLRSEKLFF.

The chain recombines TRBV2 with TRBJ2-5, with 11 bases lining up with TRBD2. In germline, CDR1 is SNHLY, CDR2 FYNNEI. The CDR3 extends over 14 amino acids. V dropped 4 bases and J dropped 4; count of bases not matched to a gene: 2. The chain's CDR3 is CASSVSGGAETQYF. The CDR3, as DNA: TGTGCCAGCAGTGTTAGCGGGGGGGCAGAGACCCAGTACTTC.

The V call is TRBV5-6, the J call TRBJ2-5; D is undetermined. Trimming shortened V by 0 bases and J by 2 bases, and 11 bases separated the two germline ends. CDR3 length equals 15 residues. Germline loops: CDR1 SGHDT, CDR2 YYEEEE. CDR3 sequence (DNA): TGTGCCAGCAGCTTGGAGGCAGGAACTCAAGAGACCCAGTACTTC. Its protein is CASSLEAGTQETQYF.

This chain links TRBV6-5 with TRBJ1-3; a possible D gene is TRBD1 (5 bases). The V end lost 6 bases, the J end lost 10 bases, and 13 bases lay between the germline ends. Germline CDR1 and CDR2: MNHEY and SVGAGI. CDR3 length: 12 amino acids. The CDR3 DNA is TGTGCCAGCAGGCGGGACTCCGGGACCATATATTTT. This sequence encodes CASRRDSGTIYF.

This chain links TRBV11-3 with TRBJ2-7, with D possibly matching TRBD2 (5 bases). Germline assignment: CDR1 SGHNT and CDR2 YENEEA. The length of the CDR3 is 14 residues. V lost 3 bases and J 4 bases, leaving 13 bases between the germline ends. The CDR3 here is CASSLNSDQYEQYF. The CDR3 DNA is TGTGCCAGCAGCTTGAATAGCGATCAGTACGAGCAGTACTTC.

This chain joins TRBV3-1 (or the pseudogene TRBV3-2) and TRBJ2-3, with TRBD2 identical over 10 bases. J lost 11 bases, V lost 0 bases, and 5 bases had no gene match. CDR1 and CDR2 (germline): LGHDT, YNNKEL (reference sequence). CDR3 length: 14 amino acids. As DNA, the CDR3 is TGTGCCAGCAGCCAAGATAAGGGACTAGCGAGGCAGTATTTT. The encoded protein is CASSQDKGLARQYF.

V is TRBV24-1 and J is TRBJ2-3; no clear D. This CDR3 is built from 12 residues. Trimming pared 5 bases from V and 5 bases from J, leaving 7 bases between. Germline V gene data show CDR1 as KGHDR and CDR2 as SFDVKD. CDR3 nucleotide sequence: TGTGCCACCAGTGCCCCAGGAGATACGCAGTATTTT. Amino acids: CATSAPGDTQYF.

The V gene is TRBV2, the J gene TRBJ2-7, with D possibly TRBD1 on 5 matching bases. This CDR3 spans 12 amino acids. Germline CDR1 SNHLY, CDR2 FYNNEI. V was pared by 6 bases and J by 4 bases, with 10 bases between. The CDR3 region is CASRKGKYEQYF. In DNA form, the CDR3 reads TGTGCCAGCAGGAAGGGGAAGTACGAGCAGTACTTC. Variable domain in full (rest from reference TRBV2 and TRBJ2-7): EPEVTQTPSHQVTQMGQEVILRCVPISNHLYFYWYRQILGQKVEFLVSFYNNEISEKSEIFDDQFSVERPDGSNFTLKIRSTKLEDSAMYFCASRKGKYEQYFGPGTRLTVT.

This clone was seen just once. This chain joins TRBV29-1 and TRBJ1-3; a possible D gene is TRBD1 (5 bases). The CDR3 covers 14 residues. Germline assignment: CDR1 SQVTM and CDR2 ANQGSEA. The germline V and J ends were trimmed by 6 bases and 4 bases, with 16 bases remaining between them. The chain's CDR3 is CSVPIGEAGNTIYF. The CDR3 DNA reads as TGCAGCGTCCCAATAGGGGAAGCCGGAAACACCATATATTTT.

The V call is TRBV5-1, the J call TRBJ1-1, with D unclear. CDR3 size: 11 residues. V was shortened by 3 bases and J by 7 bases, with 7 bases between the two germline ends. Looked up from germline, CDR1 is SGHRS and CDR2 is YFSETQ. The CDR3 DNA is TGCGCCAGCAGCTCGTCCGTTGAAGCTTTCTTT. It codes for CASSSSVEAFF.

J is TRBJ2-1 and V is TRBV2, with TRBD2 matching 12 bases. Germline assignment: CDR1 SNHLY and CDR2 FYNNEI. Germline trimming cut 9 bases from V and 0 bases from J; bases unmatched to any gene: 6. This CDR3 comprises 16 residues. CDR3 loop: CASKTSGGSSYNEQFF. For the CDR3, the DNA is TGTGCCAGTAAAACTAGCGGGGGGTCCTCCTACAATGAGCAGTTCTTC.

V gene TRBV5-5 combines with J gene TRBJ1-4; tentatively, D is TRBD1 (6 bases). The CDR3 runs to 13 residues. Germline V gene data show CDR1 as SGHKS and CDR2 as YYEKEE (reference sequence). The V gene lost 2 bases and the J gene lost 7 bases, with 9 bases spanning the gap. The CDR3 here is CASSFRGGEKLFF. CDR3 in DNA: TGTGCCAGCAGCTTCAGGGGCGGTGAAAAACTGTTTTTT.

The chain employs TRBV3-1 (or the pseudogene TRBV3-2) and TRBJ1-1; D perhaps matches TRBD1 (5 bases). From germline, CDR1 is LGHDT and CDR2 YNNKEL (reference sequence). The ends were cut back, 4 bases at V and 11 bases at J, with 14 bases in the middle. CDR3 length equals 12 residues. CDR3 region: CASSLKEGLAFF. DNA for the CDR3: TGTGCCAGCAGCCTAAAGGAGGGGTTGGCTTTCTTT.

The chain has TRBV2 and TRBJ2-2; 9 nucleotides match TRBD1. This CDR3 has 14 amino acids. V lost 6 bases, J lost 6 bases, and 5 bases stayed unmatched. Germline V lookup: CDR1 SNHLY, CDR2 FYNNEI. CDR3 amino acids: CASSPGTGSGELFF. The CDR3 DNA is TGTGCCAGCAGCCCCGGGACAGGGTCCGGGGAGCTGTTTTTT.

The chain couples TRBV30 to TRBJ2-7, with 10 bases aligning to TRBD1. This CDR3 has 17 amino acids. Germline-derived CDR1 and CDR2 are GTSNPN and SVGIG (reference sequence). V was clipped by 2 bases and J by 3 bases; unmatched bases: 13. The CDR3 here is CAWSSDRGGLIDYEQYF. The CDR3 DNA sequence: TGTGCCTGGAGTTCGGACAGGGGGGGACTTATCGACTACGAGCAGTACTTC.

This chain links TRBV15 with TRBJ1-6, with a possible D match to TRBD1 (5 bases). Germline CDR1 is LNHNV and CDR2 is YYDKDF (reference sequence). The CDR3 has 14 residues. V was shortened by 1 base and J by 9 bases, with 10 bases between the two germline ends. The CDR3 DNA follows: TGTGCCACCAGCAGAGCCGAGCAGGGTTCACCCCTCCACTTT. This encodes CATSRAEQGSPLHF.

DNA for the CDR3: TGTGCCTGGAGCGGAGGACAGGGGGGCGAGCAGTACTTC. It translates to CAWSGGQGGEQYF. The chain recombines TRBV30 with TRBJ2-7, with TRBD1 identical over 10 bases. Germline V CDR1 and CDR2: GTSNPN, SVGIG (reference sequence). CDR3 length: 13 amino acids. Trimming took 3 bases from V and 6 from J; bases not matched to a gene: 5.

A few counts support this clone. The chain has TRBV5-1 and TRBJ1-1; tentatively, D is TRBD1 (5 bases). CDR1 SGHRS and CDR2 YFSETQ come from the germline V gene. This CDR3 region has 13 residues. With 3 bases removed from V and 1 base from J, the gap between germline ends came to 7 bases. DNA of the CDR3: TGCGCCAGCAGCTGGAGGGGGAACACTGAAGCTTTCTTT. Protein: CASSWRGNTEAFF.